Shown below are 25 T cell receptor beta chains from a single sample sequenced in a study of cytotoxic CD8 clonotypes in ibrutinib-treated CLL. Profiled with immunoSEQ multiplex PCR; TCRdb holds only in-frame clones, not every one. The repertoire consists of about 14,000 clones, with over 60% occurring once and the leading ten covering about an eighth. The specimen comprised PBMCs, sampled before ibrutinib treatment. The origin of the receptors is a human donor with chronic lymphocytic leukemia.

V and J are TRBV12-5 and TRBJ2-1; 12 nucleotides line up with TRBD1. Germline V gives CDR1 LGHNT, CDR2 FRNRAP. The V segment lost 7 bases and the J segment 2 bases; nucleotides outside the gene matches: 12. This CDR3 has 18 residues. The CDR3 nucleotides are TGTGCTAGTGCCTCGGGGACAGGGGGCGTTTTGGCCTACAATGAGCAGTTCTTC. It yields the protein CASASGTGGVLAYNEQFF. The whole variable domain, remainder taken from reference TRBV12-5 and TRBJ2-1, is DARVTQTPRHKVTEMGQEVTMRCQPILGHNTVFWYRQTMMQGLELLAYFRNRAPLDDSGMPKDRFSAEMPDATLATLKIQPSEPRDSAVYFCASASGTGGVLAYNEQFFGPGTRLTVL.

CDR3 in DNA: TGTGCCAGTAGTTCCCTCGGACTGGGGGATACGCAGTATTTT. Its translation is CASSSLGLGDTQYF. The rearrangement joins TRBV19 to TRBJ2-3; D possibly corresponds to TRBD2 (5 bases). The CDR3 extends over 14 amino acids. Germline V gene data show CDR1 as LNHDA and CDR2 as SQIVND (reference sequence). Deletions cut 5 bases from V and 6 bases from J, with 15 bases between.

The V call is TRBV6-1, the J call TRBJ2-2, with 11 bases lining up with TRBD1. The CDR3 has 16 amino acids. V was pared by 0 bases and J by 6 bases, with 3 bases of the junction left unmatched. Germline V gene sequence: CDR1 MNHNS, CDR2 SASEGT. CDR3 in DNA: TGTGCCAGCAGTGAAGCGCGGGGACAGGGGGCCGGGGAGCTGTTTTTT. Protein sequence: CASSEARGQGAGELFF.

V is TRBV7-9 and J is TRBJ2-5; 14 bases are a match to TRBD2. CDR1 and CDR2 (germline): SEHNR, FQNEAQ (reference sequence). V was pared by 5 bases and J by 3 bases, with 5 bases of the junction left unmatched. This CDR3 has 16 amino acids. In nucleotides, the CDR3 is TGTGCCAGCAGCCTAGGGGGACTAGCGGGAGAAGAGACCCAGTACTTC. Its protein product is CASSLGGLAGEETQYF.

The chain is built from TRBV6-5 and TRBJ1-1; D possibly corresponds to TRBD1 (5 bases). Germline V gives CDR1 MNHEY, CDR2 SVGAGI. The ends were cut back, 0 bases at V and 5 bases at J, with 13 bases in the middle. The CDR3 has 15 amino acids. CDR3: CASSYSFTGGTEAFF. CDR3 nucleotides: TGTGCCAGCAGTTACTCGTTTACAGGAGGAACTGAAGCTTTCTTT.

V is TRBV5-1 and J is TRBJ2-2; possible D gene TRBD2, 6 bases. The V gene's germline CDR1 is SGHRS and CDR2 YFSETQ. Between the trimmed V and J ends, which lost 4 bases and 5 bases, there was a span of 12 bases. This CDR3 is 14 amino acids long. CDR3 region: CASSATRPTGELFF. CDR3 nucleotide sequence: TGCGCCAGCAGCGCGACTAGACCTACCGGGGAGCTGTTTTTT.

This chain uses TRBV10-3 with TRBJ1-3, with D perhaps matching TRBD1 (5 bases). V lost 2 bases and J 0 bases, leaving 8 bases between the germline ends. The CDR3 covers 15 residues. The germline CDR1 and CDR2 sequences are ENHRY and SYGVKD. The CDR3 nucleotides are TGTGCCATCAGTGAGGCGGGGGGCTCTGGAAACACCATATATTTT. It codes for CAISEAGGSGNTIYF.

The chain employs TRBV28 and TRBJ2-7; a weak D match, TRBD1 (7 bases). The germline V gene has CDR1 MDHEN and CDR2 SYDVKM. This CDR3 is built from 18 residues. V was clipped by 3 bases and J by 7 bases, with 28 bases between them. The CDR3 loop is CASSLRQGGHRPISEQYV. The CDR3 region has the DNA TGTGCCAGCAGTTTGCGGCAGGGGGGTCATAGACCGATTTCAGAGCAGTACGTC.

The rearrangement uses TRBV5-1 and TRBJ2-2; no clear D. CDR1 is SGHRS and CDR2 is YFSETQ in the germline V gene. The ends were cut back, 5 bases at V and 0 bases at J, with 11 bases in the middle. The CDR3 spans 15 residues. CDR3 coding DNA: TGCGCCAGCAGTCTTAGCAACTCGAACACCGGGGAGCTGTTTTTT. Its protein is CASSLSNSNTGELFF.

The chain recombines TRBV6-5 with TRBJ1-4, with D possibly being TRBD1 (5 bases). V lost 6 bases and J lost 0, with 11 bases in between. Germline values: CDR1 MNHEY, CDR2 SVGAGI. This CDR3 is 15 amino acids long. The CDR3 nucleotides read TGTGCCAGCAGACCTCAGGGAGCAACTAATGAAAAACTGTTTTTT. Translating gives CASRPQGATNEKLFF.

This clone occurred once. The CDR3 DNA sequence: TGCGCCAGCAGCCAAGCTTATCGGACTAGCGGGAGGCGAGATGAGCAGTTCTTC. Translated, it gives CASSQAYRTSGRRDEQFF. The chain combines TRBV4-1 with TRBJ2-1; 14 nucleotides line up with TRBD2. The CDR3 length is 18 residues. Unmatched junction bases numbered 10, after V lost 1 base and J lost 8 bases. Germline loops: CDR1 MGHRA, CDR2 YSYEKL.

This clone was counted only a few times. The V call is TRBV6-5, the J call TRBJ2-7, with D possibly matching TRBD1 (6 bases). The CDR3 has 13 amino acids. Trimming left V 6 bases short and J 3 bases short, with 12 bases between. The V gene's germline CDR1 is MNHEY and CDR2 SVGAGI. The CDR3 DNA sequence: TGTGCCAGCAGGGCAGGGGTTAACTACGAGCAGTACTTC. Translation gives CASRAGVNYEQYF.

The V call is TRBV7-2, the J call TRBJ2-7; 8 positions match TRBD2. V was pared by 1 base and J by 3 bases, with 2 bases of the junction left unmatched. This CDR3 is built from 14 residues. In germline, CDR1 is SGHTA, CDR2 FQGNSA. This CDR3 reads CASSLEGLVYEQYF. In nucleotides, the CDR3 is TGTGCCAGCAGCTTAGAGGGACTAGTCTACGAGCAGTACTTC.

This chain links TRBV5-4 with TRBJ2-4; D is uncertain. The ends were cut back, 3 bases at V and 9 bases at J, with 10 bases in the middle. Germline V gene lookup returns CDR1 SGHNT and CDR2 YYREEE (reference sequence). The CDR3 runs to 12 residues. The CDR3 loop is CASSSSLGIQYF. DNA of the CDR3: TGTGCCAGCAGCTCGTCCTTGGGCATTCAGTACTTC. Drawing the rest from reference TRBV5-4 and TRBJ2-4, the complete variable domain is ETGVTQSPTHLIKTRGQQVTLRCSSQSGHNTVSWYQQALGQGPQFIFQYYREEENGRGNFPPRFSGLQFPNYSSELNVNALELDDSALYLCASSSSLGIQYFGAGTRLSVL.

This clone has just a few counts. V gene TRBV11-2 combines with J gene TRBJ2-7; no definite D call. CDR3 length: 12 amino acids. Germline V gene data show CDR1 as SGHAT and CDR2 as FQNNGV. Trimming removed 5 bases from V and 0 bases from J, with 5 bases in between. DNA of the CDR3: TGTGCCAGCAGCGCTAGCTCCTACGAGCAGTACTTC. Translated, it gives CASSASSYEQYF.

CDR3 DNA sequence: TGTGCCACCGGGACGTCCCAGTACGAGCAGTACTTC. Amino acid sequence: CATGTSQYEQYF. V usage is TRBV10-3 and J usage is TRBJ2-7; D is perhaps TRBD1 or TRBD2 (5 bases each). With 10 bases removed from V and 4 bases from J, the gap between germline ends came to 14 bases. Germline CDR1 and CDR2: ENHRY and SYGVKD. This CDR3 spans 12 amino acids.

The J gene is TRBJ1-1, the V gene TRBV28; D gene ambiguous. There are 16 residues in the CDR3. The ends were cut back, 3 bases at V and 1 base at J, with 15 bases in the middle. In germline, CDR1 is MDHEN, CDR2 SYDVKM. The DNA of the CDR3 is TGTGCCAGCAGTTTTACCCCCCCTGGCGGGAACACTGAAGCTTTCTTT. It specifies CASSFTPPGGNTEAFF.

This clone was seen more than once but under ten times. V and J are TRBV6-5 and TRBJ2-5; D is uncertain. The length of the CDR3 is 14 residues. Germline CDR1 MNHEY, CDR2 SVGAGI. Trimming cost V 0 bases and J 0 bases, with 5 bases left between them. The CDR3 is CASSYSPHQETQYF. The CDR3 DNA sequence: TGTGCCAGCAGTTACTCGCCCCACCAAGAGACCCAGTACTTC.

The V and J genes are TRBV28 and TRBJ2-1, with 8 bases aligning to TRBD2. With 3 bases clipped from V and 0 bases from J, the junction kept 13 bases outside the gene matches. The CDR3 is 19 amino acids. The germline V gene encodes CDR1 MDHEN and CDR2 SYDVKM. The CDR3 loop is CASSFPLRGGGSSYNEQFF. In DNA form, the CDR3 reads TGTGCCAGCAGTTTCCCCCTCAGGGGCGGGGGGTCCTCCTACAATGAGCAGTTCTTC. Full variable domain (remainder filled in from reference TRBV28 and TRBJ2-1): DVKVTQSSRYLVKRTGEKVFLECVQDMDHENMFWYRQDPGLGLRLIYFSYDVKMKEKGDIPEGYSVSREKKERFSLILESASTNQTSMYLCASSFPLRGGGSSYNEQFFGPGTRLTVL.

V gene TRBV11-3 combines with J gene TRBJ1-1, with D unresolved. The germline gives CDR1 SGHNT, CDR2 YENEEA. The CDR3 is made up of 13 amino acids. V was clipped by 1 base and J by 1 base, with 4 bases between them. The CDR3 loop reads CASSLAQNTEAFF. Written as DNA, the CDR3 is TGTGCCAGCAGCTTAGCTCAGAACACTGAAGCTTTCTTT.

The sample holds a few counts of this clone. The rearrangement joins TRBV18 to TRBJ2-1; possible D gene TRBD1, 5 bases. The CDR3 is made up of 14 amino acids. The germline V gene encodes CDR1 KGHSH and CDR2 LQKENI. Trimming left V 6 bases short and J 7 bases short, with 16 bases between. Written as DNA, the CDR3 is TGTGCCAGCTCTGTTGGGGCCGTGTGGAATGAGCAGTTCTTC. Translated: CASSVGAVWNEQFF.

This clone occurred once. V usage is TRBV28 and J usage is TRBJ2-3, with unresolved D. Trimming removed 8 bases at V and 2 bases at J, with 11 bases between. Germline lookup yields CDR1 MDHEN and CDR2 SYDVKM. The CDR3 is 13 amino acids. This CDR3 reads CASDSRPTDTQYF. DNA for the CDR3: TGTGCCAGCGACTCCCGCCCCACAGATACGCAGTATTTT.

The chain recombines TRBV29-1 with TRBJ1-4; 8 bases fit TRBD1. The CDR3 spans 14 residues. CDR1 and CDR2 from the germline V gene are SQVTM and ANQGSEA. V gave up 4 bases and J gave up 4 bases; unmatched junction bases: 5. The CDR3 DNA reads as TGCAGCGTTGCGGTCAGGGGGCGTAATGAAAAACTGTTTTTT. It is translated as CSVAVRGRNEKLFF.

The chain is built from TRBV4-2 and TRBJ1-2, with TRBD1 identical over 7 bases. The V gene's germline CDR1 is LGHNA and CDR2 YNFKEQ. J was trimmed by 7 bases and V by 4 bases; bases with no gene match: 12. The CDR3 has 15 amino acids. CDR3 nucleotide sequence: TGTGCCAGCAGCCCTGGGGGACAGCGGATCAGTGGCTACACCTTC. This translates into CASSPGGQRISGYTF.

The count of this clone is one. The V call is TRBV27, the J call TRBJ2-3, with D perhaps matching TRBD1 or TRBD2 (5 bases each). V was cut by 1 base and J by 4 bases, with 15 bases left in between. The CDR3 spans 16 residues. The germline V gene encodes CDR1 MNHEY and CDR2 SMNVEV (reference sequence). This CDR3 is CASSLLGEKLSDTQYF. Here the CDR3 DNA reads TGTGCCAGCAGTTTATTGGGGGAGAAACTTTCAGATACGCAGTATTTT.